Below, one T cell receptor beta chain is given with its context. Just one base apart from a much larger clone, this may be a read error. In germline, CDR1 is DFQATT, CDR2 SNEGSKA (reference sequence). This CDR3 is built from 13 residues. V was pared by 3 bases and J by 6 bases, with 14 bases between. TCRdb analysed the RT-PCR reads with MiXCR anew, one entry per CDR3 protein. Of more than 550,000 distinct CDR3 sequences detected, 14% appear once; the ten largest clones hold about 3.6%. The receptor's source is a female donor in good health, serving as a healthy control. Sequencing was done on a sample of memory CD4+ T cells from blood. The rearrangement uses TRBV20-1 and TRBJ1-2; the D gene is possibly TRBD1 (6 bases). The CDR3 DNA follows: TGCAGTGCTAGGGGGCTACAGGGCAATGGCTACACCTTC. This translates into CSARGLQGNGYTF.